The 20 T cell receptor beta chains below come from one sample, sequenced in a study of cytomegalovirus exposure and HLA in healthy donors. Primers: 60 Vbeta forward and 13 Jbeta reverse. The table came from immunoSEQ multiplex PCR; TCRdb's copy has only in-frame clones and leaves some out. The data contain around 100,000 clones, 76% of them singletons. Sequenced material: PBMCs. Receptors originate from a woman aged 55-69 years in good health and CMV-seropositive.

The chain joins TRBV9 to TRBJ1-2; D is possibly TRBD1 (6 bases). This CDR3 spans 13 amino acids. The V gene lost 4 bases and the J gene lost 4 bases, with 11 bases spanning the gap. The germline CDR1 and CDR2 sequences are SGDLS and YYNGEE. CDR3 loop: CASSLDRSYGYTF. Here the CDR3 DNA reads TGTGCCAGCAGCCTTGACAGGTCCTATGGCTACACCTTC. Supplemented by reference TRBV9 and TRBJ1-2, the full variable domain reads DSGVTQTPKHLITATGQRVTLRCSPRSGDLSVYWYQQSLDQGLQFLIQYYNGEERAKGNILERFSAQQFPDLHSELNLSSLELGDSALYFCASSLDRSYGYTFGSGTRLTVV.

The CDR3 nucleotides read TGTGCCAGCAGTCCCGTGTCCGGAGTTAATCAGCCCCAGCATTTT. Amino acids: CASSPVSGVNQPQHF. The gene calls are TRBV28 and TRBJ1-5; D gene ambiguous. This CDR3 contains 15 residues. CDR1 and CDR2 from the germline V gene are MDHEN and SYDVKM. V lost 5 bases to trimming and J lost 4 bases, with 15 bases between them.

V gene TRBV6-5 combines with J gene TRBJ2-7; 10 nucleotides line up with TRBD2. This CDR3 is built from 13 residues. V lost 6 bases, J lost 7 bases, and 6 bases stayed unmatched. CDR1 and CDR2 from the germline V gene are MNHEY and SVGAGI. CDR3 loop: CASRSGLAREQYF. The DNA for the CDR3 is TGTGCCAGCAGGTCGGGACTAGCGAGGGAGCAGTACTTC.

This chain links TRBV27 with TRBJ2-7; a possible D gene is TRBD1 (6 bases). The CDR3 totals 14 residues. CDR1 is MNHEY, CDR2 SMNVEV, per germline (reference sequence). Trimming stripped 8 bases from V and 6 bases from J, with 20 bases between. CDR3 loop: CASSSSGHSPEQYF. CDR3 in DNA: TGTGCCAGCTCATCCTCGGGACACTCGCCCGAGCAGTACTTC.

This clone was picked up a small number of times. The rearrangement uses TRBV10-3 and TRBJ1-1, with D maybe TRBD1 (6 bases). The ends were cut back, 5 bases at V and 2 bases at J, with 12 bases in the middle. Germline V gives CDR1 ENHRY, CDR2 SYGVKD. The CDR3 is 14 residues long. CDR3 in amino acids: CAISLAGENTEAFF. The CDR3 DNA is TGTGCCATCAGTTTGGCAGGGGAAAACACTGAAGCTTTCTTT.

The genes are TRBV7-9 and TRBJ2-2; TRBD2 aligns across 13 bases. V shed 5 bases and J 6 bases; nucleotides not matched to a gene: 6. The germline CDR1 and CDR2 sequences are SEHNR and FQNEAQ (reference sequence). This CDR3 spans 16 amino acids. CDR3 protein: CASSLGLAGVSGELFF. The CDR3 region has the DNA TGTGCCAGCAGCCTCGGACTAGCGGGAGTTTCCGGGGAGCTGTTTTTT.

A note on this clone: Other DNA sequences in this sample translate to the same CDR3. The chain is built from TRBV7-9 and TRBJ2-4; the match to TRBD1 covers 7 bases. CDR3 length: 15 amino acids. The germline V gene encodes CDR1 SEHNR and CDR2 FQNEAQ (reference sequence). Germline trimming cut 3 bases from V and 5 bases from J; bases unmatched to any gene: 7. The CDR3 reads CASSFLQGTENIQYF. DNA for the CDR3: TGTGCCAGCAGCTTCTTACAGGGGACCGAAAACATTCAGTACTTC.

Of note for this clone: The junction shows a germline mismatch at one end, possibly a read error. The V gene is TRBV7-7, the J gene TRBJ2-1, with D possibly being TRBD2 (6 bases). CDR1 and CDR2 (germline): SSHAT, FNYEAQ (reference sequence). This CDR3 region has 13 residues. The chain's CDR3 is CASSLATEGEQFF. The CDR3 coding sequence is TGTGCTAGCAGCTTAGCCACGGAGGGTGAGCAGTTCTTC.

The chain is built from TRBV4-2 and TRBJ1-5, with D uncertain. Germline V gene data show CDR1 as LGHNA and CDR2 as YNFKEQ. There are 15 residues in the CDR3. Trimming shortened V by 5 bases and J by 0 bases, and 11 bases separated the two germline ends. CDR3 region: CASSFSSYSNQPQHF. CDR3 in DNA: TGTGCCAGCAGCTTTTCCAGTTATAGCAATCAGCCCCAGCATTTT.

This chain uses TRBV28 with TRBJ1-4, with TRBD1 identical over 7 bases. In germline, CDR1 is MDHEN, CDR2 SYDVKM. V lost 5 bases to trimming and J lost 0 bases; unmatched junction nucleotides: 3. The CDR3 is 15 residues long. The CDR3 spells CASSPGTATNEKLFF. The CDR3 region has the DNA TGTGCCAGCAGTCCCGGGACAGCAACTAATGAAAAACTGTTTTTT.

This clone was counted once. This sequence joins TRBV4-1 and TRBJ2-1; 9 nucleotides line up with TRBD2. The germline CDR1 and CDR2 sequences are MGHRA and YSYEKL. The CDR3 length is 19 residues. The trim removed 1 base at V and 0 bases at J, leaving 10 bases unmatched. The CDR3 DNA is TGCGCCAGCAGCCAAGGGCTAGCGGGACGGGGGGGCTCCTACAATGAGCAGTTCTTC. It translates to CASSQGLAGRGGSYNEQFF.

This chain uses TRBV11-2 with TRBJ2-5, with 10 bases fitting TRBD2. The germline CDR1 and CDR2 sequences are SGHAT and FQNNGV. CDR3 size: 16 residues. Unmatched junction bases numbered 9, after V lost 3 bases and J lost 5 bases. This CDR3 reads CASSLELAGSVETQYF. CDR3 sequence (DNA): TGTGCCAGCAGCTTGGAACTAGCGGGGTCTGTCGAGACCCAGTACTTC.

The chain links TRBV27 to TRBJ1-1; 9 bases are shared with TRBD1. The CDR3 runs to 15 residues. Germline CDR1 and CDR2: MNHEY and SMNVEV (reference sequence). Trimming took 6 bases from V and 0 from J; bases not matched to a gene: 5. CDR3 amino acids: CASRGTGFMNTEAFF. The CDR3 bases are TGTGCCAGCAGAGGGACAGGGTTTATGAACACTGAAGCTTTCTTT.

The genes are TRBV25-1 and TRBJ2-5; 11 nucleotides line up with TRBD2. J lost 4 bases, V lost 6 bases, and 1 base had no gene match. The CDR3 totals 13 residues. In germline, CDR1 is MGHDK, CDR2 SYGVNS. The CDR3 coding sequence is TGTGCCAGCAGACTAGCGGGAGTAGAGACCCAGTACTTC. Amino acid sequence: CASRLAGVETQYF.

The chain recombines TRBV6-5 with TRBJ1-2; 8 nucleotides line up with TRBD1. Trimming at V came to 4 bases and at J to 0 bases, leaving 7 bases not matched to a gene. The CDR3 is 16 amino acids. The V gene's germline CDR1 is MNHEY and CDR2 SVGAGI. In nucleotides, the CDR3 is TGTGCCAGCAGTTTCCCGACGACAGGGGCTAACTATGGCTACACCTTC. Amino acid sequence: CASSFPTTGANYGYTF.

This clone occurred once. The V gene is TRBV9, the J gene TRBJ2-1; no clear D. This CDR3 comprises 17 residues. The germline CDR1 and CDR2 sequences are SGDLS and YYNGEE. V was trimmed by 3 bases and J by 0 bases, leaving 16 bases between them. In DNA, the CDR3 is TGTGCCAGCAGCGGTTTGGGCAGTGATGCCTCCTACAATGAGCAGTTCTTC. It translates to CASSGLGSDASYNEQFF.

The chain is built from TRBV11-3 and TRBJ1-4; tentative D call: TRBD1 (5 bases). This CDR3 has 14 amino acids. V shed 7 bases and J shed 4 bases, with 13 bases lying between them. Germline V gene data show CDR1 as SGHNT and CDR2 as YENEEA. The CDR3 reads CASTGHRGNEKLFF. The CDR3 bases are TGTGCCAGCACCGGACACAGAGGTAATGAAAAACTGTTTTTT.

The chain couples TRBV19 to TRBJ2-1; 7 positions match TRBD1. The V gene end was trimmed by 11 bases and the J gene end by 9 bases; junction bases not matched to a gene: 10. Germline CDR1 is LNHDA and CDR2 is SQIVND (reference sequence). The CDR3 sequence is 12 residues long. The CDR3 here is CAARTGGSEQFF. For the CDR3, the DNA is TGTGCCGCCCGGACAGGCGGCTCTGAGCAGTTCTTC. The entire variable domain, with the rest obtained from reference TRBV19 and TRBJ2-1, is as follows: DGGITQSPKYLFRKEGQNVTLSCEQNLNHDAMYWYRQDPGQGLRLIYYSQIVNDFQKGDIAEGYSVSREKKESFPLTVTSAQKNPTAFYLCAARTGGSEQFFGPGTRLTVL.

This chain connects TRBV6-1 to TRBJ1-5; D is perhaps TRBD1 (5 bases). From germline, CDR1 is MNHNS and CDR2 SASEGT. The CDR3 has 14 residues. V was shortened by 3 bases and J by 5 bases, with 11 bases between the two germline ends. The CDR3 DNA sequence: TGTGCCAGCAGTGACGGGGGGGGATATCAGCCCCAGCATTTT. Translated, it gives CASSDGGGYQPQHF.

The chain links TRBV4-1 to TRBJ1-3; possibly TRBD1 for D (6 bases). CDR3 length equals 16 residues. Trimming took off 1 base at V and 0 bases at J, with 10 bases between the two ends. Germline V gives CDR1 MGHRA, CDR2 YSYEKL. The CDR3 DNA is TGCGCCAGCAGCCAAGTTCAGGGGAACTCTGGAAACACCATATATTTT. This sequence encodes CASSQVQGNSGNTIYF.